This TCR beta chain stems from a study of cytomegalovirus exposure and HLA in healthy donors. Broader study findings: Among TCR beta chains, those listed as cytomegalovirus-associated numbered about 160.

Assay used: immunoSEQ multiplex PCR; TCRdb lists only in-frame clones, some missing. The table records about 97,000 clones, approximately 94% of them present only once. CDR3 size: 13 residues. Germline values: CDR1 SQVTM, CDR2 ANQGSEA. Trimming stripped 2 bases from V and 4 bases from J, with 10 bases between. The donors formed part of the roughly 120-subject validation cohort, distinct from the roughly 700-subject first cohort. The sample holds one count of this clone. Its matching antigen is unknown. The sequenced material came from PBMCs. The receptor was derived from a woman aged 18-29 years in good health and CMV-seronegative. The rearrangement joins TRBV29-1 to TRBJ2-3; a weak D match, TRBD2 (5 bases). The CDR3 sequence: CSVETGKSDTQYF. As DNA, the CDR3 is TGCAGCGTTGAAACGGGGAAGTCAGATACGCAGTATTTT.